This T cell receptor beta chain stems from a study of radiotherapy plus CTLA-4 blockade in lung cancer. About the research overall: Disease control was seen in approximately 31% of patients, objective responses in 15% to 20%.

Patients had chemo-refractory metastatic non-small-cell lung cancer and received focal radiation plus CTLA-4 blockade that used ipilimumab. Only a few counts were recorded for this clone. Its cognate antigen is unknown. This CDR3 is also generated by other DNA sequences in the sample. Measured with immunoSEQ multiplex PCR; TCRdb has only the in-frame clones, and not every one. The sample carries some 80,000 clones, approximately 80% recorded once. This CDR3 contains 13 residues. The germline V gene has CDR1 MNHNS and CDR2 SASEGT. Trimming at V came to 2 bases and at J to 7 bases, leaving 4 bases not matched to a gene. Findings and limits, study-wide: Blood TCR clones of tumor origin expanded after radiotherapy plus ipilimumab. The best predictor of response was reported to be early blood T cell clone dynamics, with interferon-beta.

The source material was peripheral blood, sampled from a patient treated with radiotherapy plus ipilimumab. The receptor was derived from a human donor with non-small cell lung cancer who had stable disease on radiotherapy plus ipilimumab. This rearrangement joins TRBV6-1 to TRBJ1-1, with 7 bases identical to TRBD1. The CDR3 reads CASSERRTGEAFF. CDR3 nucleotide sequence: TGTGCCAGCAGTGAAAGGAGGACAGGTGAAGCTTTCTTT.